Listed here are 10 T cell receptor beta chains from one sample, sequenced in a study of CXCR3 chemokines and chemotherapy response in bladder cancer. TCRdb used MiXCR to reprocess the PCR reads, holding one entry per CDR3 protein. Here the sample spans around 1,100 distinct CDR3 sequences, 15% to 20% being singletons. Collection took place from a patient whose treatment included neoadjuvant chemotherapy. The origin of the receptors is a human donor with bladder cancer that responded to neoadjuvant chemotherapy.

By sample fraction, this clonotype is medium-sized. V and J are TRBV5-6 and TRBJ2-1; D might be TRBD2 (5 bases). Per germline, CDR1 SGHDT and CDR2 YYEEEE. V lost 2 bases and J 8 bases, leaving 14 bases between the germline ends. The CDR3 runs to 14 residues. The DNA for the CDR3 is TGTGCCAGCAGCTTATTCGGACCGAGGGATGAGCAGTTCTTC. Its protein is CASSLFGPRDEQFF. Together with reference TRBV5-6 and TRBJ2-1, the CDR3 gives the full variable domain: DAGVTQSPTHLIKTRGQQVTLRCSPKSGHDTVSWYQQALGQGPQFIFQYYEEEERQRGNFPDRFSGHQFPNYSSELNVNALLLGDSALYLCASSLFGPRDEQFFGPGTRLTVL.

This clonotype is labeled as medium-sized (0.01 to 0.1%). The rearrangement joins TRBV7-9 to TRBJ1-1, with D hard to call. This CDR3 comprises 13 residues. CDR1 is SEHNR and CDR2 is FQNEAQ in the germline V gene (reference sequence). The V and J ends lost 3 bases and 3 bases respectively, with 8 bases between them. The CDR3 loop is CASSLWTHTEAFF. The CDR3 region has the DNA TGTGCCAGCAGCTTGTGGACTCACACTGAAGCTTTCTTT.

This clonotype is large. The chain has TRBV29-1 and TRBJ1-4; maybe TRBD1 (5 bases). The CDR3 is 14 residues long. Looked up from germline, CDR1 is SQVTM and CDR2 is ANQGSEA. V lost 0 bases and J 6 bases, leaving 11 bases between the germline ends. In nucleotides, the CDR3 is TGCAGCGTTGAAGATTTAGGGGCGGATGAAAAACTGTTTTTT. Protein sequence: CSVEDLGADEKLFF.

This clonotype counts as large. The chain recombines TRBV28 with TRBJ2-4, with D unresolved. The CDR3 is 12 residues long. Trimming pared 3 bases from V and 6 bases from J, leaving 6 bases between. From germline, CDR1 is MDHEN and CDR2 SYDVKM. The CDR3 sequence is CASSLGGNIQYF. CDR3 coding DNA: TGTGCCAGCAGTTTGGGTGGAAACATTCAGTACTTC.

This clonotype appeared many times. The rearrangement joins TRBV20-1 to TRBJ1-4; D call uncertain. This CDR3 comprises 12 residues. Germline-derived CDR1 and CDR2 are DFQATT and SNEGSKA (reference sequence). The germline V and J ends were trimmed by 0 bases and 7 bases, with 6 bases remaining between them. The CDR3 nucleotides are TGCAGTGCTAGAGACCGAAGTGAAAAACTGTTTTTT. It codes for CSARDRSEKLFF.

By frequency in the sample, this clonotype is large. This chain links TRBV11-2 with TRBJ2-3; tentative D call: TRBD1 (5 bases). The length of the CDR3 is 15 residues. CDR1 and CDR2 from the germline V gene are SGHAT and FQNNGV. Trimming removed 3 bases from V and 2 bases from J, with 12 bases in between. The CDR3 DNA sequence: TGTGCCAGCAGCTTGCAGGGAAGAGACACAGATACGCAGTATTTT. This sequence encodes CASSLQGRDTDTQYF.

This clonotype is classed as medium-sized. The V and J genes are TRBV5-4 and TRBJ2-2; 7 bases agree with TRBD1. Germline V gene data show CDR1 as SGHNT and CDR2 as YYREEE (reference sequence). V lost 1 base and J lost 0; bases outside the gene matches: 3. The CDR3 has 16 amino acids. The CDR3 sequence: CASSLQTGTNTGELFF. Written as DNA, the CDR3 is TGTGCCAGCAGCTTGCAGACAGGGACGAACACCGGGGAGCTGTTTTTT.

This clonotype ranks as medium-sized. The chain recombines TRBV18 with TRBJ2-7; D remains ambiguous. Trimming left V 0 bases short and J 5 bases short, with 11 bases between. Per the germline V gene, CDR1 is KGHSH and CDR2 is LQKENI. The CDR3 covers 14 residues. The CDR3 DNA is TGTGCCAGCTCACCACCCAGAGCGTGGCACGAGCAGTACTTC. Its protein is CASSPPRAWHEQYF.

This clonotype was seen at least ten times. The V gene is TRBV10-1, the J gene TRBJ1-5; no reliable D call. Trimming removed 2 bases at V and 0 bases at J, with 17 bases between. CDR3 length: 18 amino acids. Looked up from germline, CDR1 is WNHNN and CDR2 is SYGVQD (reference sequence). This chain's CDR3 is CASSERALGLYSNQPQHF. CDR3 DNA: TGCGCCAGCAGTGAGAGGGCCCTAGGGCTTTATAGCAATCAGCCCCAGCATTTT.

This clonotype was seen many times. V usage is TRBV28 and J usage is TRBJ1-2; D remains ambiguous. CDR1 and CDR2 from the germline V gene are MDHEN and SYDVKM. Trimming shortened V by 6 bases and J by 6 bases, and 20 bases separated the two germline ends. The CDR3 covers 15 residues. CDR3 residues: CASRAVSRRADGYTF. The CDR3 DNA reads as TGTGCCAGCAGGGCCGTTAGCCGGAGGGCTGATGGCTACACCTTC.